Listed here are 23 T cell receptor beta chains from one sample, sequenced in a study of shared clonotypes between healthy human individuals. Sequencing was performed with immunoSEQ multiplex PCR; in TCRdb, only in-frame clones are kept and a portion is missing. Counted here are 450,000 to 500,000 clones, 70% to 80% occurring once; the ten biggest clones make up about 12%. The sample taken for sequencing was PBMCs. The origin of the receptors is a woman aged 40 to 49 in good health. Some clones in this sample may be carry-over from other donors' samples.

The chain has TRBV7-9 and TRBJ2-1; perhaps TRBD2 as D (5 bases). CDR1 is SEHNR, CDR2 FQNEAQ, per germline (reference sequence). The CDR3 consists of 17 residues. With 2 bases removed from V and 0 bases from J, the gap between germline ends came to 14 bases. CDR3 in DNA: TGTGCCAGCAGCTTAATACCCTCAGCGGACTCCTACAATGAGCAGTTCTTC. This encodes CASSLIPSADSYNEQFF.

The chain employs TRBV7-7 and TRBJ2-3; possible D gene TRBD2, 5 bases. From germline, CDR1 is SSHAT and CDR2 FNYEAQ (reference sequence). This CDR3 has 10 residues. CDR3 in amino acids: CASEGDTQYF. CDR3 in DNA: TGTGCTAGCGAGGGAGATACGCAGTATTTT. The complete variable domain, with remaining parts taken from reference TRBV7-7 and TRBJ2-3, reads GAGVSQSPRYKVTKRGQDVTLRCDPISSHATLYWYQQALGQGPEFLTYFNYEAQPDKSGLPSDRFSAERPEGSISTLTIQRTEQRDSAMYRCASEGDTQYFGPGTRLTVL.

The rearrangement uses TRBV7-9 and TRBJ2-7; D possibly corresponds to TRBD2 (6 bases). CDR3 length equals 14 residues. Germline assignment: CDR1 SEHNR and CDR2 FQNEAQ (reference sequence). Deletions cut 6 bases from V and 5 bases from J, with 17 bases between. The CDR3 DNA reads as TGTGCCAGCAGACTGGGACTGGCGGCGGACGAGCAGTACTTC. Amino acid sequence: CASRLGLAADEQYF.

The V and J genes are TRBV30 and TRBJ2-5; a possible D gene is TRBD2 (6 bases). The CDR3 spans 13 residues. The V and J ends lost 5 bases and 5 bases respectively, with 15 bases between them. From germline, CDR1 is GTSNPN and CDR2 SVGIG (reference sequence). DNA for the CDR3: TGTGCCTGGGACTTTGCGGGGTACGAGACCCAGTACTTC. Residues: CAWDFAGYETQYF.

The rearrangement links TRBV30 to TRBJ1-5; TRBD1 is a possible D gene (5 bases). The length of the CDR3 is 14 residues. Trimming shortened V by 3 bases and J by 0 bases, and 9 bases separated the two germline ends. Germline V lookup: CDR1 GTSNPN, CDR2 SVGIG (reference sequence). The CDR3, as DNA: TGTGCCTGGAGCCAGGGTTATAGCAATCAGCCCCAGCATTTT. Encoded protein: CAWSQGYSNQPQHF.

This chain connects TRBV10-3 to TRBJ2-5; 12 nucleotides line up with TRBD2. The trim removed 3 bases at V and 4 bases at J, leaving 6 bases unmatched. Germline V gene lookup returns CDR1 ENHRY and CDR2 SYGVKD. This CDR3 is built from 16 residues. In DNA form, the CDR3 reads TGTGCCATCAGTGACCCTAGCGGGAGGGCCGCAGAGACCCAGTACTTC. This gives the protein CAISDPSGRAAETQYF.

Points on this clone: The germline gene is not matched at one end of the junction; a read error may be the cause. In DNA, the CDR3 is TGTGCCAGCAGTTTAGCGGCGAACTCCGGGGAGCTGTTTTTT. It codes for CASSLAANSGELFF. The rearrangement uses TRBV28 and TRBJ2-2; D unclear. CDR3 length: 14 amino acids. CDR1 is MDHEN and CDR2 is SYDVKM in the germline V gene.

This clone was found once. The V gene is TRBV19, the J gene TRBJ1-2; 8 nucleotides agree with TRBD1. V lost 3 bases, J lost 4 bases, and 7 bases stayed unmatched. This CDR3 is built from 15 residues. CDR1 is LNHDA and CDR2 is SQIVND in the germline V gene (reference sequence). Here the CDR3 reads CASSMSRGPGYGYTF. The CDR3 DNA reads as TGTGCCAGTAGTATGAGCAGGGGGCCGGGCTATGGCTACACCTTC.

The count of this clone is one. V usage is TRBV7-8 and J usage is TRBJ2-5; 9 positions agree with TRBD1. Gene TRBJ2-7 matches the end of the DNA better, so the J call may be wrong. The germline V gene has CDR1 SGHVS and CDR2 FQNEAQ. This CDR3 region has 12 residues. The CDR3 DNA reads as TGTGCCAGCAGCCGACAGGGGGGCGAGCAGTACTTC. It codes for CASSRQGGEQYF.

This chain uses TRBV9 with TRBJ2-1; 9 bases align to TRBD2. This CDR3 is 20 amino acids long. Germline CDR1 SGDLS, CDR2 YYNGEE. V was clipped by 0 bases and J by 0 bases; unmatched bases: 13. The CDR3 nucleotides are TGTGCCAGCAGCGTAGCTGTGGCTAGCGGGACCTACATCTCCTACAATGAGCAGTTCTTC. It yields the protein CASSVAVASGTYISYNEQFF.

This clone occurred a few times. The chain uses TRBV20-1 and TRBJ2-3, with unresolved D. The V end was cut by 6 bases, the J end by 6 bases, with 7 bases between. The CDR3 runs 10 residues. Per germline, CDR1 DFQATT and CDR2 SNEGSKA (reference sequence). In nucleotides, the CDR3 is TGCAGTGCCCCCCTCGATACGCAGTATTTT. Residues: CSAPLDTQYF.

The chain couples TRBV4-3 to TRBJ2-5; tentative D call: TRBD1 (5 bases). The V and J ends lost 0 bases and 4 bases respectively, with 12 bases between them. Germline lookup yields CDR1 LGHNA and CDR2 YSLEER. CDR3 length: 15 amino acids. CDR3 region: CASSQDRKGPETQYF. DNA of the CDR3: TGCGCCAGCAGCCAAGATCGAAAGGGGCCAGAGACCCAGTACTTC.

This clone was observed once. The DNA of the CDR3 is TGTGCCAGCAATCTGGTGACCGGGGAGCTGTTTTTT. Protein: CASNLVTGELFF. The chain carries TRBV2 and TRBJ1-3; D gene unclear. TRBJ2-2 matches the DNA end more closely, so the J call is doubtful. Germline V CDR1 and CDR2: SNHLY, FYNNEI. This CDR3 has 12 amino acids.

The CDR3 bases are TGCAGCGTTGGGGGGGGGAGCGTGTACGAGCAGTACTTC. Amino acid sequence: CSVGGGSVYEQYF. The chain joins TRBV29-1 to TRBJ2-7, with 7 bases fitting TRBD2. V lost 4 bases to trimming and J lost 4 bases; unmatched junction nucleotides: 7. CDR1 is SQVTM, CDR2 ANQGSEA, per germline. This CDR3 spans 13 amino acids.

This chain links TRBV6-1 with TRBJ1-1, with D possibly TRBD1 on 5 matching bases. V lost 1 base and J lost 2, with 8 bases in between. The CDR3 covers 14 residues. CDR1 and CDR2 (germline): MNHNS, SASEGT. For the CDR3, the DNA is TGTGCCAGCAGTGAAGGGACACCTAACACTGAAGCTTTCTTT. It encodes CASSEGTPNTEAFF.

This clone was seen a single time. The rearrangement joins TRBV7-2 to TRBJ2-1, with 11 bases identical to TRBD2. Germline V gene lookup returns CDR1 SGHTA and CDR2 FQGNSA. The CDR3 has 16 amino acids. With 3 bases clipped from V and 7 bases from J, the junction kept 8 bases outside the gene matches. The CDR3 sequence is CASSFQGLAGGNEQFF. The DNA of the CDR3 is TGTGCCAGCAGCTTCCAAGGACTAGCGGGCGGGAATGAGCAGTTCTTC. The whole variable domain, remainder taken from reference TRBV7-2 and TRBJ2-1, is GAGVSQSPSNKVTEKGKDVELRCDPISGHTALYWYRQSLGQGLEFLIYFQGNSAPDKSGLPSDRFSAERTGGSVSTLTIQRTQQEDSAVYLCASSFQGLAGGNEQFFGPGTRLTVL.

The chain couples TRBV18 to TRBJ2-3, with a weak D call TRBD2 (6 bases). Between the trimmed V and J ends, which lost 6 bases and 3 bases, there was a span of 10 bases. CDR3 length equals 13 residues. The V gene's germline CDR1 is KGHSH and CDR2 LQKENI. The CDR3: CASSQLATDTQYF. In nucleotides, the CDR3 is TGTGCCAGCTCTCAACTAGCAACAGATACGCAGTATTTT.

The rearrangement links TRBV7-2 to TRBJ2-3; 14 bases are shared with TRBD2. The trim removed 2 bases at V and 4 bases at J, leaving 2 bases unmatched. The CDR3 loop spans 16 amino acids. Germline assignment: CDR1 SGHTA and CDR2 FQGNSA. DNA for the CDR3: TGTGCCAGCAGCTTATGGGGACTAGCGGGGGCAGATACGCAGTATTTT. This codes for CASSLWGLAGADTQYF.

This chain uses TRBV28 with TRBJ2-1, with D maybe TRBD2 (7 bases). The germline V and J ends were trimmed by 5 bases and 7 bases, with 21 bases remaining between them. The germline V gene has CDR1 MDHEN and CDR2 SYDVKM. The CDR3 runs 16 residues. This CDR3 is CASSTPGAGHGNEQFF. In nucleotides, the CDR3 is TGTGCCAGCAGTACGCCGGGAGCGGGACATGGGAATGAGCAGTTCTTC.

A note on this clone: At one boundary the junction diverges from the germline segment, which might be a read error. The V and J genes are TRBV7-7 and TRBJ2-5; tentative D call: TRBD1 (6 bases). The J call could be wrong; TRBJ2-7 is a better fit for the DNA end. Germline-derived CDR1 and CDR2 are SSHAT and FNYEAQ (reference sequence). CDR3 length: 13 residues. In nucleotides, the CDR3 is TGTGCTAGCAGCCCCTCCACAGGGTCCGAGCAGTACTTC. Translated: CASSPSTGSEQYF.

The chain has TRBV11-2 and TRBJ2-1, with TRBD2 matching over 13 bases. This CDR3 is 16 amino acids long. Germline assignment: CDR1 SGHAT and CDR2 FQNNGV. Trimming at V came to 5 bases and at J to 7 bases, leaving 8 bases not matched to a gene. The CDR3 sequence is CASSKGLAGVGNEQFF. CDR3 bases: TGTGCCAGCAGCAAAGGACTAGCGGGAGTAGGTAATGAGCAGTTCTTC.

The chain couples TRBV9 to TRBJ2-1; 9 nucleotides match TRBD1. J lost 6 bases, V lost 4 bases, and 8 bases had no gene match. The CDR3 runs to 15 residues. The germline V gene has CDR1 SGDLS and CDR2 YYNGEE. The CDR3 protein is CASSLGDRDANEQFF. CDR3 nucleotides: TGTGCCAGCAGCCTGGGGGACAGGGACGCCAATGAGCAGTTCTTC.

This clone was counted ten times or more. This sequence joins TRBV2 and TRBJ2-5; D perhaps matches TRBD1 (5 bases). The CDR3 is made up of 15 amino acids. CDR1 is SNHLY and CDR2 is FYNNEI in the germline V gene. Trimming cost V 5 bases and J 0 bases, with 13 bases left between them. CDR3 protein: CASSWSAGNQETQYF. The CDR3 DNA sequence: TGTGCCAGCAGTTGGAGTGCAGGGAACCAAGAGACCCAGTACTTC.